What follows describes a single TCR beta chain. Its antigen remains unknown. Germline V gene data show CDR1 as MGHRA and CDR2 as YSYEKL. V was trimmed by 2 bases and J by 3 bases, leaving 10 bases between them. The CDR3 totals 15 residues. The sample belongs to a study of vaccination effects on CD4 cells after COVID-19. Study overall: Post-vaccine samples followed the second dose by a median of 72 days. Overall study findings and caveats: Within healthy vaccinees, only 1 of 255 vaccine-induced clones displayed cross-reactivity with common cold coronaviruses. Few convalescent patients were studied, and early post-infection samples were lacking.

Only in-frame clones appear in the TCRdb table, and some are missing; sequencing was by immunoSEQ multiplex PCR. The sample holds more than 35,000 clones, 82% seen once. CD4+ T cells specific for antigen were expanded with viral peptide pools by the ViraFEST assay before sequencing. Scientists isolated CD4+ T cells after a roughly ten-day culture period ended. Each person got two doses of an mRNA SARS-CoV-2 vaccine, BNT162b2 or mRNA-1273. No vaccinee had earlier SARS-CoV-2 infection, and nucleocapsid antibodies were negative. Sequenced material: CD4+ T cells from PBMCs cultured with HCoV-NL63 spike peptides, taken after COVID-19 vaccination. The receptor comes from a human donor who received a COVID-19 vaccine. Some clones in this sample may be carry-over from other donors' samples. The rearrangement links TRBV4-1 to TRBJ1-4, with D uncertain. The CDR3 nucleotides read TGCGCCAGCAGCCAATTACACGGGGCTAATGAAAAACTGTTTTTT. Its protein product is CASSQLHGANEKLFF.